Listed below are T cell receptor beta chains from one sample, sequenced in a study of blood T cell repertoires in COVID-19. Profiling relied on immunoSEQ multiplex PCR, and the TCRdb table lists in-frame clones only, not all of them. The sample records over 250,000 clones, around nine tenths being singletons. Sequenced sample: PBMCs or T cells enriched from blood (not recorded which). These receptors were collected from a woman between 18 and 29 years old who had recovered from COVID-19. The conserved cysteine and the conserved F or W are not part of the CDR3 here.

>TRBJ2-2|TRBV27
ASSRTGRVSKELF
>TRBJ2-1|TRBV7-9
ASSADTGAPNEQF
>TRBJ2-5|TRBV7-2
ASSLSKGAVETQY
>TRBJ2-1|TRBV29-1
SVEGQGASVNEQF
>TRBJ2-7|TRBV3-1/TRBV3-2
ASSQAHGLAGAGEQY
>TRBJ2-1|TRBV30
AWSPGTGNNEQF
>TRBJ1-4|TRBV4-2
ASSQEQGEEKLF
>TRBJ2-3|TRBV2
ASTRESEDTQY
>TRBJ2-4|TRBV9
ASSETTGSEAKNIQY
>TRBJ1-1|TRBV4-2
ASSRQANRDYTEAF
>TRBJ2-1|TRBV27
ASSPPGGVSYNEQF
>TRBJ2-7|TRBV19
ASSVRGRRYEQY
>TRBJ1-6|TRBV18
ASSSKRTGELDSPLH
>TRBJ1-2|TRBV6-6
ASSLTGSPVFGYT
>TRBJ2-1|TRBV28
ASSTPEARGNEQF
>TRBJ1-1|TRBV18
ASSPRSMDTEAF
>TRBJ1-2|TRBV6-2/TRBV6-3
ASSLPLSIRGYT
>TRBJ1-6|TRBV6-2/TRBV6-3
ASSYYGGIGSPLH